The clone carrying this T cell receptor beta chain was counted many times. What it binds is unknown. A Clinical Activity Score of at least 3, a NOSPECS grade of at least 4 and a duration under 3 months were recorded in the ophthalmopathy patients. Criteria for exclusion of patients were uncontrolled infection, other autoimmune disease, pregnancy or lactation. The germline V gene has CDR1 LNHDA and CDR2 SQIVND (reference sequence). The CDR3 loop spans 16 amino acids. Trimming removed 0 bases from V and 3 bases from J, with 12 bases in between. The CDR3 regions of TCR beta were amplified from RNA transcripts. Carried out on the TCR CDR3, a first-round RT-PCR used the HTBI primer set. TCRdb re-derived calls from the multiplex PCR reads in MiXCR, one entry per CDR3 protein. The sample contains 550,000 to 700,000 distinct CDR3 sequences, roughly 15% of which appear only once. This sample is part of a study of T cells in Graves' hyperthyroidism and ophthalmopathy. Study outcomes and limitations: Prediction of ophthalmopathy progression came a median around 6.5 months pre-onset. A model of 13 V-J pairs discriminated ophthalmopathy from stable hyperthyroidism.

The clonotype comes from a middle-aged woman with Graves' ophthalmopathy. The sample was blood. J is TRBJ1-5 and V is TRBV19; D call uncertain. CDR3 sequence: CASSIDLGRLNQPQHF. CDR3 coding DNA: TGTGCCAGTAGTATAGACTTGGGCAGGCTCAATCAGCCCCAGCATTTT.